This TCR beta chain comes out of a study of cytomegalovirus exposure and HLA in healthy donors (dated by TCRdb to the late 2010s). Looking at the study overall: An earlier analysis of approximately 600 of the donors reported roughly 300 Gb of sequence data and some 120 million unique TCR beta sequences from about 200 million T cells. Using immunosequencing, the study profiled T cell repertoires from about 620 subjects and related those repertoires to cytomegalovirus serostatus. The study aimed to test whether cataloging public T cell receptors could reveal signatures of past pathogen exposure. Every repertoire in the discovery cohort had been generated on one and the same sequencing platform. To predict cytomegalovirus infection status, the study brought together high-throughput TCR immunosequencing, statistical association of individual TCRs with disease status, and machine learning. Of the 300 to 500 genotyped donors, approximately 81% were placed in the genetic ancestry cluster associated with self-reported Caucasian donors. In addition to the first cohort of 666 subjects, a separate validation cohort of 130 or so different subjects was used. Across some 400 genotyped donors of the cohort, an average of about 240,000 unique TCR beta nucleotide sequences per donor were sequenced, and approximately 19% of those sequences were non-productive. A later genetic analysis used genome-wide SNP genotypes for about three fifths of the 666 donors, treating that subset as a discovery cohort. The number of donors typed differed by locus, with 629-630 for A, B, C, DRB1 and DQB1, about 500 for DQA1, 600 to 610 for DPA1, and around 460 for DPB1. Because of strong linkage in the cohort, 5 or 6 DR-DQ haplotypes were treated as single units for association and clustering. HLA typing included class I and class II loci at four-digit resolution. A later analysis re-analyzed previously published TCR beta repertoires from approximately 670 donors and added high-resolution HLA genotyping to study TCR occurrence patterns. Donor age, sex, ethnicity and CMV serostatus were compiled together with the repertoire data. Rather than using new phenotypic data, the later analysis identified candidate immune exposures from TCR beta sequences and from how often those sequences occurred across donors. An earlier analysis of 500 to 750 of the donors applied high-throughput TCR beta sequencing to assess whether each TCR beta V gene segment acted as functional or pseudogenic. Roughly 300 gigabases of sequencing data and roughly 90 million unique TCR sequences were included in an early release covering over 600 HLA-typed donors. Broader findings and caveats from the paper: Linkage disequilibrium might explain the correlated functional status among segregating V segments, but an unknown experimental factor could not be ruled out. The only immune exposure information available for the cohort was CMV serostatus. HLA typing was unavailable for some donors at each locus, so association tests used only the typed subset. The study listed 164 TCR beta chains as associated with cytomegalovirus. The cohort was sequenced for TCR beta chains only, and without alpha or paired-chain data the features that could be detected were limited. A later analysis found that TCR association rates varied across HLA loci, with DRB1 alleles showing the most associated TCRs and HLA-C alleles the fewest. The authors suggested that the approach could potentially be generalized to other disease states and immunological phenotypes. According to a later genetic analysis, donors in an Asian-associated ancestry cluster had fewer N-insertions in productive TCRs than the approximately 650-donor mean. A few of the identified cytomegalovirus-associated TCR beta chains were confirmed in vitro to be specific for cytomegalovirus antigens. Because the 87-base-pair reads could not distinguish some IMGT-functional V segments, including TRBV6-2 and TRBV6-3, those segments were excluded. A further reported finding was that TCR beta sequences accurately predicted the HLA-A and HLA-B alleles for most subjects in the first cohort. According to a later analysis, most CMV-associated TCR beta chains appeared to be HLA-restricted, and the HLA associations seemed to be driven largely by CMV exposure. The classifier was reported to diagnose cytomegalovirus status with high specificity and sensitivity in both the original cohort and the validation cohort. A cluster of highly shared sequence variants was judged likely to be a technical artifact of the sequencing pipeline. Most TCR sequences were seen in very few donors, while some public TCRs were found in many individuals. Roughly uniform sequencing depth across donors was assumed in presence/absence analyses, although this assumption may not hold. Several of the top co-occurrence clusters appeared to be linked to parvovirus B19, influenza, CMV and Epstein-Barr virus, according to a later analysis. In a later analysis, over 15,000 TCR beta sequences were associated with specific HLA alleles at a false discovery rate of 0.05. In a later analysis, HLA-associated TCR beta chains were found to be more clonally expanded and to have lower generation probabilities than equally common non-associated chains. Because counts were too low, approximately 15 rarely observed V segments, including chromosome 9 orphons, were excluded from the earlier analysis of some 590 of the donors. When HLA alleles, especially DR and DQ, strongly co-occurred, attributing TCR associations to individual alleles was difficult. In an earlier analysis of about 600 of the donors, most TCR beta V segments appeared in productive rearrangements about 87% or about 30% of the time, broadly matching IMGT annotations. A later genetic analysis associated a missense DCLRE1C variant with V-gene and J-gene trimming of TCR beta chains, and an independent cohort replicated the association.

The germline V gene gives CDR1 as SGDLS and CDR2 as YYNGEE. The CDR3 has 17 amino acids, counting the end cysteine and phenylalanine. Just CDR3 DNA is preserved here, 51 bases in frame from base 1. The junction shows trimming of 4 bases on V and 6 bases on J, and the gene matches do not reach 15 bases of it. This clone was seen a single time. The target of this receptor is not known. No much larger clone exists at a distance of one base, and base qualities are not known. The cohort comprised some 680 healthy bone marrow donors. At the time of sampling, all cohort members were nominally healthy, though unrecorded immune exposures were likely present. The donor was CMV seropositive and was included in the group of some 290 seropositive cohort members. A peripheral blood sample was collected from each donor, and TCR beta sequencing was performed on peripheral blood mononuclear cells. Genomic DNA extraction from the blood cell samples was performed with the Qiagen DNeasy Blood Extraction Kit.

To prepare the library, the immunoSEQ multiplex PCR assay was applied. For the multiplex PCR, a mixture combining 60 forward primers for TCR Vbeta segments and 13 reverse primers for TCR Jbeta segments was used. The CDR3 region of rearranged TCR beta genes was amplified from genomic DNA with a multiplex PCR assay. Amplified TCR beta libraries were sequenced as 87-base-pair reads on the Illumina HiSeq System. The original pipeline was this. A later analysis tallied around 82 million unique TCR beta chains across the 666 repertoires, and approximately 9.9 million of those chains were shared by two or more donors. Raw reads were error-corrected and collapsed into unique sequences by a nearest-neighbor algorithm in which closely related sequences were merged to remove PCR and sequencing errors. Alignment of CDR3 sequences to IMGT reference sequences was used to assign V, D and J gene segments. Each retained sequence needed at least a six-nucleotide match to both a V gene segment and a J gene segment. A rearrangement was called productive if the CDR3 had no stop codons and remained in frame with V and J, and every other rearrangement was called non-productive. Following IMGT convention, CDR3 was defined as the stretch from the second conserved V-encoded cysteine to the conserved J-encoded phenylalanine. The earlier analysis of approximately 500 of the donors excluded sequences that lacked an unambiguous match to a single V gene segment. In an earlier analysis of 500 to 750 of the donors, V segments were called functional above 56.7% productive rearrangements and were called segregating when the between-donor standard deviation exceeded 5%. To diagnose cytomegalovirus status from the catalog of TCR beta chain sequences, a statistical classification framework was built. V and J gene assignment, in a later analysis, came from comparing TCR nucleotide sequences with IMGT/GENE-DB human TR gene sequences. Using the TCRdist pipeline, a later analysis assigned CDR3 sequences along with most-parsimonious VDJ recombination scenarios. In a later analysis, each TCR beta chain was defined by its CDR3 amino acid sequence together with its V-gene family, and reads without a unique V-gene family were excluded. A later analysis removed 592 highly shared, low-generation-probability nucleotide sequences to deal with suspected cross-contamination and a sequencing artifact. In a later analysis, a clonal expansion index was calculated for each public chain from normalized within-repertoire ranks of inferred template counts. Generation probabilities in a later analysis came from a VDJ recombination model fitted to out-of-frame rearrangements, and those results were checked against IGoR. In a later analysis, TCR-TCR, TCR-HLA and TCR-CMV co-occurrence was scored with hypergeometric tests, and a repertoire-size bias correction was applied to TCR pairs. In a later analysis, false discovery rates were estimated by permuting HLA or CMV assignments 20 times. In a later analysis, co-occurring TCRs were grouped with DBSCAN, and TCRdist sequence similarity was added when clustering was performed within HLA-allele-positive subsets. For co-occurrence clustering, repertoires with fewer than 30,000 or more than 120,000 public chains were excluded, along with four to six repertoires with anomalous nucleotide sharing. Here the immuneACCESS table is served through TCRdb, limited to in-frame sequences with V and J called. Missing clones are a known gap in these copies; in checked studies unresolved V genes cover under half, and the rest lacks a known reason. That table supplies the V and J calls and clone size; D and trimming were determined from the DNA. The sample contains 85,000 to 130,000 clones, about 80% of them found a single time. 4.1% of the sample belongs to the ten largest clones.

The V gene is TRBV9 and the J gene is TRBJ1-2, with 10 bases aligning to TRBD1. The receptor was isolated from a female donor in good health and CMV-seropositive. Material: PBMCs. The DNA is TGTGCCAGCAGCACCTACCTGGCCGGGACAGGGGTTAATGGCTACACCTTC. Translated, it reads CASSTYLAGTGVNGYTF.